This T cell receptor (beta chain) emerged from a study of radiation and T cells in renal cell carcinoma (TCRdb year 2020). Study-level background: In total, about 53 samples, comprising 26 tumors and roughly 27 peripheral blood samples, were subjected to TCR beta sequencing. The last blood draw occurred 4 weeks after radiation, at the same time as nephrectomy. In the approximately 57 samples combined, fewer than 5 million unique CDR3 nucleotide sequences were found, encoding 2.5 million or so unique CDR3 amino acid sequences.

This specimen's time point label, interpreted: blood 4 weeks post-SBRT, at nephrectomy. The treatment or condition label on this specimen signifies: 15 Gy SBRT to primary tumor, nephrectomy 4 weeks later. The samples were drawn from a clinical trial, where primary renal cell carcinomas were treated with 15 Gy of stereotactic body radiation therapy and then removed by nephrectomy 4 weeks afterward. To follow tumor-enriched clonotypes, peripheral blood was collected serially from radiation-treated patients at baseline and again at 2 weeks and 4 weeks after SBRT. Renal cell carcinoma with clear cell pathology was present in all patients. Genomic DNA for TCR sequencing was prepared using the QIAamp DNA Blood Mini Kit (Qiagen). The analyses included only samples that passed all quality control checks. Following the manufacturer's recommendations, the immunoSEQ kit was used to generate TCR beta libraries from genomic DNA. For library preparation, a first multiplex PCR was performed with proprietary primers, followed by a second PCR in which unique barcodes were added, and bead cleanups were performed after each round. A kit-provided positive control reaction and a negative control reaction were included in every sample batch. The final libraries underwent checking on an Agilent 4200 TapeStation D1000 ScreenTape, volumetric pooling, and quantification by qPCR. Sequencing ran on an Illumina NextSeq500 with a MidOutput 150-cycle cartridge, using 156 Read1 and 15 Index1 cycles with kit custom primers. The pooled library was loaded at roughly 0.96 pM, with an approximately 20% PhiX control spiked in. The original methods were these. The vendor-processed data were analyzed in R, and a clonotype was defined as all T cells that share the same CDR3 nucleotide sequence. In the clone abundance analyses, frequencies were normalized to the 10,000 most abundant clones in each sample. Before analysis, public T cell clones were removed, and these numbered fewer than six per sample on average. Tumor-enriched and baseline blood-enriched clonotypes were defined by at least a 32-fold difference in abundance between compartments. A beta-binomial differential abundance model was applied to find clonotypes that expanded or contracted between blood time points. Similarity between tumor and blood repertoires was quantified using the Baroni-Urbani and Buser coefficient, and groups were compared with two-tailed Wilcoxon tests in R. This immuneACCESS table, as held by TCRdb, lists in-frame sequences with V and J called but not all clones. Of the missing ones, under half trace to an unresolved V gene in checked studies; the others have no known cause. V and J calls and clone size come straight from that table; D and trimming were deduced from the DNA. This sample comprises some 150,000 clones, approximately 86% of them detected only once. 17% of the sample rests with the top ten.

Concerning this clone: The antigen it recognizes is unknown. No qualities accompany the bases; no much larger clone lies one base away.

The V end loses 3 bases and the J end loses 3 bases, and a stretch of 11 bases separates them. Looking up the germline V gene (reference sequence) yields CDR1 SEHNR and CDR2 FQNEAQ. Counted from cysteine to phenylalanine, this CDR3 has 15 amino acids. The entry retains the CDR3 DNA only, 45 bases that are in frame from base 1. Points the paper makes about the study in general: Dynamics of the blood repertoire were not tracked past 4 weeks after treatment. In blood, the top tumor clonotypes increased from baseline to 2 weeks after radiation and then shrank by 4 weeks, which suggests a temporary expansion of tumor-resident clones. With a single-armed trial design, the study had no way to address how radiation dose or scheduling affects the TCR repertoire. No pretreatment tumor biopsies were available, so the baseline intratumoral presence of clonotypes could not be determined.

This chain joins TRBV7-9 to TRBJ2-2, and TRBD2 may be the D gene, going by 5 matching bases. This clonotype was obtained from a woman aged 45-60 years with renal cell carcinoma. Sequenced here: blood, sampled from a patient whose treatment included radiotherapy and nephrectomy. The CDR3 protein sequence reads: CASSLSQEDTGELFF. The nucleotides are TGTGCCAGCAGCTTGTCCCAGGAGGACACCGGGGAGCTGTTTTTT.